This T cell receptor (beta chain) was sequenced in a study of blood T cell repertoires in COVID-19. At the level of the study: Some COVID-19 samples were acute and others convalescent; all came from the United States, Italy and Spain. The analysed material was cDNA or gDNA that came from T cells, B-cell-depleted T cells, or PBMCs.

Per the study methods: Reference gene primer amplification gave estimated nucleated cell counts. TCRdb's table, derived via immunoSEQ multiplex PCR, lists solely in-frame clones and lacks some. That table furnishes V, J and clone size, whereas the DNA furnished D and trimming. The sample has hundreds of thousands of clones; around 87% are singletons. Looked up from germline, CDR1 is SGDLS and CDR2 is YYNGEE. V shed 0 bases and J 0 bases; nucleotides not matched to a gene: 3. The CDR3 has 16 amino acids. The V gene is TRBV9, the J gene TRBJ2-3; 8 positions agree with TRBD2. The TCR sequence derives from a woman aged 50 to 60 with active or convalescent COVID-19. The sample consisted of peripheral blood. Here the CDR3 reads CASSVGAGGSTDTQYF. CDR3 coding DNA: TGTGCCAGCAGCGTAGGGGCGGGGGGAAGCACAGATACGCAGTATTTT. Full variable domain (remainder filled in from reference TRBV9 and TRBJ2-3): DSGVTQTPKHLITATGQRVTLRCSPRSGDLSVYWYQQSLDQGLQFLIQYYNGEERAKGNILERFSAQQFPDLHSELNLSSLELGDSALYFCASSVGAGGSTDTQYFGPGTRLTVL.